Below, one T cell receptor beta chain is given with its context. Its antigen is unknown. The sample comes from a study of T cell responses to AZD1222 COVID-19 vaccine. This CDR3 spans 14 amino acids. The germline V and J ends were trimmed by 5 bases and 5 bases, with 15 bases remaining between them. Germline CDR1 MNHEY, CDR2 SVGAGI. Assay used: immunoSEQ multiplex PCR; TCRdb lists only in-frame clones, some missing. The sample yields around 130,000 clones, roughly 89% seen once. Broader study findings: Repertoire sampling was restricted to post-peak T cell response timepoints. Spike-wide vaccine-associated CD4 TCRs dominated at 160-218 and 743-854. Two AZD1222 administrations were followed by greater Spike-specific TCR breadth and depth.

Here the sequenced sample was peripheral blood, taken on day 0 of AZD1222 vaccination. This chain uses TRBV6-5 with TRBJ2-5; tentatively, D is TRBD1 or TRBD2 (5 bases each). This TCR was sampled from an adult in good health. CDR3 nucleotides: TGTGCCAGCAGTCTGAGAGGGGTTTCGGAGACCCAGTACTTC. Translated, it gives CASSLRGVSETQYF.